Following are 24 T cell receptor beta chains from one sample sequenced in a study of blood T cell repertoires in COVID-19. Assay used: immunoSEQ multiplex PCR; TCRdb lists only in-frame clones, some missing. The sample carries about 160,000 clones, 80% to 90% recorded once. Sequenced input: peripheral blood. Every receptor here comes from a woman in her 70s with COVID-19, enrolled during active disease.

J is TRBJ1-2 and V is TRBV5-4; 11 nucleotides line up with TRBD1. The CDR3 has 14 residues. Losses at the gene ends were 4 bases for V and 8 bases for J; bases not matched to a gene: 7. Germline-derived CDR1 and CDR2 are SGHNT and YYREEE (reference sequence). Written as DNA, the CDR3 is TGTGCCAGCAGCCACGGACAGGGGGCGGGAGGCTACACCTTC. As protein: CASSHGQGAGGYTF.

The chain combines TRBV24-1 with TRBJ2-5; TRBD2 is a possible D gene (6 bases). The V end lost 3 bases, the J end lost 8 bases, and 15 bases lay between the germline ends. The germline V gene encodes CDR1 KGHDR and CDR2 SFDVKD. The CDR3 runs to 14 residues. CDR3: CATSDVGGRETQYF. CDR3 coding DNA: TGTGCCACCAGTGATGTCGGGGGAAGAGAAACCCAGTACTTC.

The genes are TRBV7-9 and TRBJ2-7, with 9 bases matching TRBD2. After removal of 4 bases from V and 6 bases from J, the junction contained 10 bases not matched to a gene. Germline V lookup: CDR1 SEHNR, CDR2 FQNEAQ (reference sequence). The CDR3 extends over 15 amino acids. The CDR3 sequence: CASSSQRGDGGEQYF. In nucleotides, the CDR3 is TGTGCCAGCAGCTCCCAGCGGGGGGACGGAGGCGAGCAGTACTTC.

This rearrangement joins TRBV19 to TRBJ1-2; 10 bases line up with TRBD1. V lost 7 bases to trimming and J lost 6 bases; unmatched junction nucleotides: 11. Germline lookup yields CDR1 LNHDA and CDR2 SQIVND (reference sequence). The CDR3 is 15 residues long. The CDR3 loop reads CASTTGTGDKNGYTF. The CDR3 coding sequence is TGTGCCAGTACCACGGGGACAGGGGATAAGAATGGCTACACCTTC.

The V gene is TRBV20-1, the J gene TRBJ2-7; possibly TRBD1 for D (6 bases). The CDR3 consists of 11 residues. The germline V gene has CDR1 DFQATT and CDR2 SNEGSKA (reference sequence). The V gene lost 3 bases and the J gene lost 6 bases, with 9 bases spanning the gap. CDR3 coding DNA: TGCAGTGCTAGGGGCAGGGGCGAGCAGTACTTC. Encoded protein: CSARGRGEQYF.

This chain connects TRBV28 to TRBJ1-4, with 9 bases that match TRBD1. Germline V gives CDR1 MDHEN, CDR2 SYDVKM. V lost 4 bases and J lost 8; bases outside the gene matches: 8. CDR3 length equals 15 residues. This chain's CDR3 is CASSSPGQGGEKLFF. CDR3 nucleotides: TGTGCCAGCAGTTCACCGGGACAGGGTGGCGAAAAACTGTTTTTT.

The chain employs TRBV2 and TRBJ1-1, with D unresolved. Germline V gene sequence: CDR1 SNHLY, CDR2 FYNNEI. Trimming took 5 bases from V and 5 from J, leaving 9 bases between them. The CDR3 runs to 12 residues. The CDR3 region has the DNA TGTGCCAGCAGTCCCGGTCGGACTGAAGCTTTCTTT. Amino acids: CASSPGRTEAFF.

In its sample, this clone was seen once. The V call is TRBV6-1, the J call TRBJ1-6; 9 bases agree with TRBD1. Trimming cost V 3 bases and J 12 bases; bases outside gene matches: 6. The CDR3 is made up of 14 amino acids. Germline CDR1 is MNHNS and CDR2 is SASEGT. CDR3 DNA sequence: TGTGCCAGCAGTGACCGGGACAGGGTCGGACCCCTCCACTTT. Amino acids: CASSDRDRVGPLHF.

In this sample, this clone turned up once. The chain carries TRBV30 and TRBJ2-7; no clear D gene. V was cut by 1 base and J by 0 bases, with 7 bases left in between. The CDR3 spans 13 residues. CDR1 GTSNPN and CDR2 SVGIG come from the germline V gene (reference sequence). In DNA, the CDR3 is TGTGCCTGGAGTGGTGGGCGCTCCTACGAGCAGTACTTC. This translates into CAWSGGRSYEQYF.

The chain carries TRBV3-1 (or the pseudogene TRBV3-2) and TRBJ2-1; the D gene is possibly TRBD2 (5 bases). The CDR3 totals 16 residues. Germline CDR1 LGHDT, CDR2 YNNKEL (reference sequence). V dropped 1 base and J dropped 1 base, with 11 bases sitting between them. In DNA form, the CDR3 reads TGTGCCAGCAGCCAAGTTCGGGGTCGGTCCTACAATGAGCAGTTCTTC. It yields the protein CASSQVRGRSYNEQFF.

For the CDR3, the DNA is TGCGCCAGCAGCCAAACCGGGACAGGGGTATCTGGAAACACCATATATTTT. Amino acid sequence: CASSQTGTGVSGNTIYF. The chain is built from TRBV4-1 and TRBJ1-3; 10 nucleotides match TRBD1. The germline CDR1 and CDR2 sequences are MGHRA and YSYEKL. This CDR3 has 17 amino acids. V trimming: 2 bases; J trimming: 1 base; junction bases outside the gene matches: 5.

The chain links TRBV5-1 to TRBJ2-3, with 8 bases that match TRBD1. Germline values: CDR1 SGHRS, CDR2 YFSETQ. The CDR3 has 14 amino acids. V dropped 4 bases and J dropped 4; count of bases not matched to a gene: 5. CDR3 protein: CASSLRQGPDTQYF. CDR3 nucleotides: TGCGCCAGCAGCCTTAGACAGGGGCCAGATACGCAGTATTTT.

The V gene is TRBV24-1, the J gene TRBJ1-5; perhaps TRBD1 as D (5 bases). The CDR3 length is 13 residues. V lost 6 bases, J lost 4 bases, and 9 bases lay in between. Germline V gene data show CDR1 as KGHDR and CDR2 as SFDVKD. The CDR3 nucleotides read TGTGCCACCAGTATCGGGGGGAATCAGCCCCAGCATTTT. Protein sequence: CATSIGGNQPQHF.

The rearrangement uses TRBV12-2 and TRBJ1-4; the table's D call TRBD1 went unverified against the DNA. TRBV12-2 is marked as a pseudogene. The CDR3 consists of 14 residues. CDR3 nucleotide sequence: TGTGCAAGTCGCCCGGGACAGGGTGTTGAAAAACTGTTTTTT. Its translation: CASRPGQGVEKLFF.

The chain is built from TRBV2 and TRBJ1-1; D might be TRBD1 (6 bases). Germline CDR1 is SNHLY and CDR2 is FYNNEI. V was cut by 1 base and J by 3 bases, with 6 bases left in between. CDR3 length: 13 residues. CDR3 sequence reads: CASSEGQDTEAFF. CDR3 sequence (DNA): TGTGCCAGCAGTGAAGGACAGGACACTGAAGCTTTCTTT.

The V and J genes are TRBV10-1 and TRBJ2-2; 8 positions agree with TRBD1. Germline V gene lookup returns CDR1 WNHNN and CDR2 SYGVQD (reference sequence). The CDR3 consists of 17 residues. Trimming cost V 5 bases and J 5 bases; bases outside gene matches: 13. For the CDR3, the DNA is TGCGCCAGCAGTAAAGCAGGGGGCGCAGGGGAGACCGGGGAGCTGTTTTTT. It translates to CASSKAGGAGETGELFF.

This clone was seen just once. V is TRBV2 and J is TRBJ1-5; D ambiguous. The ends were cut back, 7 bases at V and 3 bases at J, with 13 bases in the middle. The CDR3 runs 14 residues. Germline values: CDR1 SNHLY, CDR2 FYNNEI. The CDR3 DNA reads TGTGCCAGCACGAGCGAGGGATTCAATCAGCCCCAGCATTTT. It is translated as CASTSEGFNQPQHF.

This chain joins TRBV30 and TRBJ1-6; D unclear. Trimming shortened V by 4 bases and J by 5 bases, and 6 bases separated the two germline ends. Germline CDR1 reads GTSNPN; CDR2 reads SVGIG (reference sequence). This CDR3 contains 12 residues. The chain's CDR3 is CAWNRDNSPLHF. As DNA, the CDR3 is TGTGCCTGGAATCGCGATAATTCACCCCTCCACTTT.

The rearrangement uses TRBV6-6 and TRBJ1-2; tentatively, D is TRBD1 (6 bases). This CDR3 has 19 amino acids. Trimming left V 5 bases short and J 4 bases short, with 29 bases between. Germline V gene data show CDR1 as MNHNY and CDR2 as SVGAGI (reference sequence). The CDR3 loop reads CASSRNPPTGAGGSYGYTF. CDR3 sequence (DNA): TGTGCCAGCAGTCGCAACCCCCCGACAGGAGCGGGGGGATCCTATGGCTACACCTTC.

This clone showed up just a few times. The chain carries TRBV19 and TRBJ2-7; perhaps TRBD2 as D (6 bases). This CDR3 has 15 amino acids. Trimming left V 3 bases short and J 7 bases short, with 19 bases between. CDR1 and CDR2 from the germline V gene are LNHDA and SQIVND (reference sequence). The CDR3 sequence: CASSIGLLFAGEQYF. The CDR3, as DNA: TGTGCCAGTAGTATCGGGCTCCTTTTTGCGGGGGAGCAGTACTTC. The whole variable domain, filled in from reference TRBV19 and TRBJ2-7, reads DGGITQSPKYLFRKEGQNVTLSCEQNLNHDAMYWYRQDPGQGLRLIYYSQIVNDFQKGDIAEGYSVSREKKESFPLTVTSAQKNPTAFYLCASSIGLLFAGEQYFGPGTRLTVT.

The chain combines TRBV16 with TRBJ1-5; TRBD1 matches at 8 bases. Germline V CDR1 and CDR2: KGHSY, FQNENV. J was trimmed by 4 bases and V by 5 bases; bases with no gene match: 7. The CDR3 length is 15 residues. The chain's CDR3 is CASSALRTGNQPQHF. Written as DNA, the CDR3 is TGTGCCAGCAGCGCTCTTCGGACAGGGAATCAGCCCCAGCATTTT.

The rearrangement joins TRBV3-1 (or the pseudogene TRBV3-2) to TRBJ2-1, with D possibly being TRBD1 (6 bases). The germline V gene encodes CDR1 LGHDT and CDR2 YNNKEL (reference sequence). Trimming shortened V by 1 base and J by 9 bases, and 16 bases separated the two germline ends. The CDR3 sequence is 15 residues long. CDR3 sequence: CASSQVTGSSAEQFF. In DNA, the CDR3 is TGTGCCAGCAGCCAAGTTACAGGGAGTTCGGCTGAGCAGTTCTTC.

The CDR3 DNA is TGTGCCAGCAGCTTTACCCTAAGCTCCTACGAGCAGTACTTC. Protein product: CASSFTLSSYEQYF. The chain links TRBV7-2 to TRBJ2-7; the D is unclear. CDR1 SGHTA and CDR2 FQGNSA come from the germline V gene. Trimming stripped 3 bases from V and 0 bases from J, with 9 bases between. This CDR3 comprises 14 residues.

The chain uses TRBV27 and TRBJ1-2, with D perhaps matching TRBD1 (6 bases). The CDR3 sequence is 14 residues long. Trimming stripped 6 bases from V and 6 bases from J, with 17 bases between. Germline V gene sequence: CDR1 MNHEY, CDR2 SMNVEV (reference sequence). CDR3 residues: CASRRGREGDGYTF. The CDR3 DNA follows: TGTGCCAGCAGAAGGGGTAGGGAGGGGGATGGCTACACCTTC.